The source of this TCR beta chain is a study of CD8+ T cells in alopecia areata. With respect to this clone: Its antigen is not known.

CDR1 and CDR2 from the germline V gene are SGHNT and YYREEE (reference sequence). The CDR3 is 16 residues long. V gave up 3 bases and J gave up 1 base, with 16 bases separating them. Extracted from the samples, RNA was reverse transcribed into cDNA to serve as the sequencing template. Assay: immunoSEQ multiplex PCR; the TCRdb copy retains only in-frame clones and omits some. Among around 140,000 clones, around 49% were seen once, and the ten largest hold around 19%. Study-wide points: Across lesional scalp, and particularly alopecia totalis/universalis, clonality surpassed that of normal scalp.

The chain uses TRBV5-4 and TRBJ1-1; D is perhaps TRBD1 (5 bases). The sequence was collected from a human donor with alopecia areata. The specimen was CD8+ T cells sorted from blood, collected at week 0. As DNA, the CDR3 is TGTGCCAGCAGCTCCTTTGAGCGGGGGACGAACACTGAAGCTTTCTTT. Translating it yields CASSSFERGTNTEAFF.